This passage covers 4 T cell receptor beta chains from one sample sequenced in a study of blood T cell repertoires in COVID-19. TCRdb's table, derived via immunoSEQ multiplex PCR, lists solely in-frame clones and lacks some. The data show some 160,000 clones, approximately 82% seen once. Sequencing was carried out using peripheral blood. The source is a man between 65 and 85 years old who had recovered from COVID-19.

In the case of this clone: A much larger clonotype is one base distant, so this may be a read error. V usage is TRBV7-2 and J usage is TRBJ2-7; D is ambiguous. Germline-derived CDR1 and CDR2 are SGHTA and FQGNSA. V was clipped by 2 bases and J by 3 bases, with 5 bases between them. The CDR3 spans 12 residues. This CDR3 is CASSLNSYEQYF. The DNA for the CDR3 is TGTGCCAGCAGCTTAAACAGCTACGAGCAGTACTTC.

V usage is TRBV5-1 and J usage is TRBJ2-7; maybe TRBD2 (6 bases). This CDR3 contains 15 residues. Trimming left V 2 bases short and J 6 bases short, with 18 bases between. Per the germline V gene, CDR1 is SGHRS and CDR2 is YFSETQ. CDR3 protein: CASSFFPEEGGEQYF. The CDR3 bases are TGCGCCAGCAGCTTCTTCCCGGAGGAGGGTGGCGAGCAGTACTTC.

V gene TRBV18 combines with J gene TRBJ2-7, with 7 bases lining up with TRBD1. V was pared by 6 bases and J by 0 bases, with 14 bases of the junction left unmatched. CDR1 KGHSH and CDR2 LQKENI come from the germline V gene. The CDR3 has 17 residues. DNA for the CDR3: TGTGCCAGCTCCGCTAGGACAGGATTAGGAAGCTCCTACGAGCAGTACTTC. Protein: CASSARTGLGSSYEQYF.

A word on this clone: The sample contains more than one DNA sequence encoding this CDR3. The chain combines TRBV10-3 with TRBJ1-5; TRBD1 might be the D (5 bases). Trimming took 10 bases from V and 0 from J, leaving 10 bases between them. The CDR3 covers 13 residues. Germline V gene lookup returns CDR1 ENHRY and CDR2 SYGVKD. The DNA for the CDR3 is TGTGCCACTCGGGGGGATAGCAATCAGCCCCAGCATTTT. Translation: CATRGDSNQPQHF.